The T cell receptor (beta chain) under discussion was sequenced for a study of Ad26.COV2.S vaccination and SARS-CoV-2 variants. Study-level information: Enrolled in COV1001, the donor was in the Ad26.COV2.S trial arm, which received the vaccine. The study, taken as a whole, reports: In TCR breadth and depth analyses, total T cell responses may have been underestimated. Placebo and vaccine recipients had non-spike TCR breadth that was similar.

The CDR3 has 17 amino acids. The ends were cut back, 2 bases at V and 7 bases at J, with 22 bases in the middle. Looked up from germline, CDR1 is SGHTS and CDR2 is YDEGEE. Specified treatment: around 19 received Ad26.COV2.S at low or high dose, single or two shots; 5 received placebo; per-sample allocation not given. On day 63 after the first injection, vaccine and placebo recipients gave samples. Using immunoSEQ multiplex PCR, the repertoire was profiled, and TCRdb retains in-frame clones only, with some absent. The sample contains about 350,000 clones, 88% of which appear only once. Regarding this clone: Its antigen is as yet unknown.

This receptor was taken from a person between 18 and 60 years old who received the Ad26.COV2.S COVID-19 vaccine or a placebo. The genes are TRBV5-8 and TRBJ1-5; D perhaps matches TRBD1 (5 bases). The sample in question was peripheral blood, obtained in a trial of Ad26.COV2.S vaccine versus placebo. The chain's CDR3 is CASSFYQGTALGQPQHF. Written as DNA, the CDR3 is TGTGCCAGCAGCTTTTACCAAGGGACGGCGTTGGGGCAGCCCCAGCATTTT.